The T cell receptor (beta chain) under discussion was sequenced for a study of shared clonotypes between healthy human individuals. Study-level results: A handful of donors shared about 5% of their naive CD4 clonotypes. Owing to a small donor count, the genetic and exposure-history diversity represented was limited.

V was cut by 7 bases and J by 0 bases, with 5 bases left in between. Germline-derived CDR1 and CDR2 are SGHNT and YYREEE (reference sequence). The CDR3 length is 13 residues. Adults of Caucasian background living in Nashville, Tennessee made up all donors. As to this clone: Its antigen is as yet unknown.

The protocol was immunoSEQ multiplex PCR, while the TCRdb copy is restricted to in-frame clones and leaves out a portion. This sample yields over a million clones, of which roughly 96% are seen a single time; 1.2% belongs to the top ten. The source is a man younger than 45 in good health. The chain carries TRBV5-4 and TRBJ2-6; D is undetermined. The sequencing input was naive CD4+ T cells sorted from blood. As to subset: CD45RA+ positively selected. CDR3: CASLYSGANVLTF. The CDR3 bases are TGTGCCAGCTTATACTCTGGGGCCAACGTCCTGACTTTC.